This T cell receptor (beta chain) was captured by sequencing in a study of CD8+ T cells in alopecia areata. Broader study findings: Patients showed less clear TCR sequence sharing than mice, possibly partly because of HLA diversity. The study found tofacitinib significantly decreased scalp clonality and expanded CD8+ clones among the top 100.

Reverse transcription of extracted RNA yielded cDNA, which provided the sequencing template. Profiled with immunoSEQ multiplex PCR; TCRdb holds only in-frame clones, not every one. Of roughly 190,000 clones detected, 60% appear once; the ten largest clones hold approximately 3.4%. Treatment in this sample: oral pan-JAK inhibitor, 5-10 mg twice daily. CDR1 and CDR2 from the germline V gene are SGHRS and YFSETQ. The length of the CDR3 is 14 residues. V was shortened by 2 bases and J by 8 bases, with 14 bases between the two germline ends. As for this clone: Its antigen is not identified.

The J gene is TRBJ2-1, the V gene TRBV5-1, with a tentative D call TRBD1 (6 bases). This specimen was CD4+ T cells sorted from blood, taken at week 4, from a patient treated with tofacitinib. The sequence was obtained from a human donor with alopecia areata. CDR3 DNA: TGCGCCAGCAGCTTTGGGGGCGACCGGGATGAGCAGTTCTTC. Its protein is CASSFGGDRDEQFF.